This T cell receptor beta chain was documented in a study of human T cells and chemical hapten exposure. Overall study context: Chiefly women, the patients showed alopecia areata, totalis or universalis.

Time point reported: pre-sensitization, week 0. The treatment is: therapeutic diphenylcyclopropenone sensitization with weekly scalp DPC. Blood draws came first, before each patch test. This clonotype was found many times. One entry per CDR3 protein results from TCRdb running MiXCR on the RACE reads. Of 150,000 to 200,000 distinct CDR3 sequences in the sample, around 30% were seen once. The CDR3 totals 12 residues. Trimming removed 0 bases from V and 9 bases from J, with 6 bases in between. Germline CDR1 LNHNV, CDR2 YYDKDF (reference sequence). The clonotype comes from a woman aged 25-40 years with alopecia areata. Some clones in this sample may be carry-over from other donors' samples. This chain connects TRBV15 to TRBJ1-5; D ambiguous. The sample in question was whole blood, obtained in connection with sensitization to the hapten diphenylcyclopropenone (DPC). The DNA for the CDR3 is TGTGCCACCAGCAGAGATGATGGGCCCCAGCATTTT. Protein product: CATSRDDGPQHF.